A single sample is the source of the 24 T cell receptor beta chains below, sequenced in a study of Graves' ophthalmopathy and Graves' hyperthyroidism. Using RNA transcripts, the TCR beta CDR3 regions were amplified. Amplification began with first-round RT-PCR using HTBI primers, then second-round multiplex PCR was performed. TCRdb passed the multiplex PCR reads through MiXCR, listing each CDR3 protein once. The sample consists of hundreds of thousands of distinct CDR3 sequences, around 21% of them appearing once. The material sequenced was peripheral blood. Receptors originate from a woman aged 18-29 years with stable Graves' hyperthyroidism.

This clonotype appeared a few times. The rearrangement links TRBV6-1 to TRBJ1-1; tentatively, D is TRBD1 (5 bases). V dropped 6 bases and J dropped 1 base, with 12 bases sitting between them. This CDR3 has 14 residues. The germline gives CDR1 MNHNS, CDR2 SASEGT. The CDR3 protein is CASSRGLTNTEAFF. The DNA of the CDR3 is TGTGCCAGCAGCCGGGGACTGACGAACACTGAAGCTTTCTTT.

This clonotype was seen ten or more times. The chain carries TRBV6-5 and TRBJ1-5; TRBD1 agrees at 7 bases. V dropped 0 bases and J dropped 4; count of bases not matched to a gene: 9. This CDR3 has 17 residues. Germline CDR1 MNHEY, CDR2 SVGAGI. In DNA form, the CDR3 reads TGTGCCAGCAGTTACTCGTCTGGACAGGCGATAAATCAGCCCCAGCATTTT. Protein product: CASSYSSGQAINQPQHF.

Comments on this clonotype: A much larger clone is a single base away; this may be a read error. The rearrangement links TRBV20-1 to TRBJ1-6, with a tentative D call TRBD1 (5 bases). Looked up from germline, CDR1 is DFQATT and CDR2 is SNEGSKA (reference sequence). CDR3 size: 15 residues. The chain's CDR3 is CSARGPGTDLSHLHF. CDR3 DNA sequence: TGCAGTGCTAGAGGTCCCGGGACGGACCTTTCACACCTCCACTTT.

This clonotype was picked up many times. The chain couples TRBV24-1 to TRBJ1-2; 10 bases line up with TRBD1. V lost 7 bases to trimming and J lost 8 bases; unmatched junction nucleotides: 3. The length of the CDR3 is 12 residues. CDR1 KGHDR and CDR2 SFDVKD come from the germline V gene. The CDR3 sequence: CATRGTGVGYTF. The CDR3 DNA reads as TGTGCCACCAGGGGGACAGGGGTCGGCTACACCTTC.

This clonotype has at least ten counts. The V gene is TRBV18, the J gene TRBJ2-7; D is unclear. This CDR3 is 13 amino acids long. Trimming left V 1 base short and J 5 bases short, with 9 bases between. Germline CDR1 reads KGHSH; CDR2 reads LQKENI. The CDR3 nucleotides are TGTGCCAGCTCACCACGTGAGGACCACGAGCAGTACTTC. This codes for CASSPREDHEQYF.

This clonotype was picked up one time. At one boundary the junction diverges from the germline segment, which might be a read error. CDR3 protein: CASSPGTVADF. In DNA form, the CDR3 reads TGTGCCAGCAGCCCAGGGACAGTCGCCGACTTT. The V gene is TRBV12-3 or TRBV12-4, the J gene TRBJ1-1, with 7 nucleotides matching TRBD1. This CDR3 has 11 residues.

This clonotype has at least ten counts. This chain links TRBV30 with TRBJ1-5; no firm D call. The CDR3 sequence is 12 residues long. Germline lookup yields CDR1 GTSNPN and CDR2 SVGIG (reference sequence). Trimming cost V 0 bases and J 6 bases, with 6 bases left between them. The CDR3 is CAWSVQFQPQHF. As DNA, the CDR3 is TGTGCCTGGAGTGTCCAGTTTCAGCCCCAGCATTTT.

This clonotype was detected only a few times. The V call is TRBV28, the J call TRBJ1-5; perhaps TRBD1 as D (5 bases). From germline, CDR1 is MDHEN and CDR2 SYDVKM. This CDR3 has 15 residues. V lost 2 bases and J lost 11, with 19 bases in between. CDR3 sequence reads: CASSLLEGDPEAQHF. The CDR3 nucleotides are TGTGCCAGCAGTTTACTCGAAGGGGACCCTGAGGCCCAGCATTTT.

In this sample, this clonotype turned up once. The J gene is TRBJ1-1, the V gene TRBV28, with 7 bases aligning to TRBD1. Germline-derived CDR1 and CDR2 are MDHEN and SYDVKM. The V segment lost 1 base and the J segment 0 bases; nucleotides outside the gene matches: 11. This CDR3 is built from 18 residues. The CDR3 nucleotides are TGTGCCAGCAGTTTATTAAGAGGGGGCGCGGCCATGAACACTGAAGCTTTCTTT. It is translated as CASSLLRGGAAMNTEAFF.

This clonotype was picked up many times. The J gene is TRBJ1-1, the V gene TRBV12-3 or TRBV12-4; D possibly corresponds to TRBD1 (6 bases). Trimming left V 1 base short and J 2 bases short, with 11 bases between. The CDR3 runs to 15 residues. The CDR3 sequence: CASSLGQVFNTEAFF. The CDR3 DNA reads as TGTGCCAGCAGTTTAGGACAGGTGTTTAACACTGAAGCTTTCTTT.

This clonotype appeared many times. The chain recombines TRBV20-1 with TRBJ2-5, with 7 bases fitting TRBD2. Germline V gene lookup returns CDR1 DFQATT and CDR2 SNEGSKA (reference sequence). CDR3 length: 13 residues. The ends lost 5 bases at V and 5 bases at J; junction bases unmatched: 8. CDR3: CSADAGVGETQYF. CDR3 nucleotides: TGCAGTGCTGATGCGGGAGTTGGGGAGACCCAGTACTTC.

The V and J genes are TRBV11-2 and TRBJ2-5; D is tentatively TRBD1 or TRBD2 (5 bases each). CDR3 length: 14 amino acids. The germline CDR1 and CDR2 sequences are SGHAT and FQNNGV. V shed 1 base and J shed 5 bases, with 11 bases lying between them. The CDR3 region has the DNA TGTGCCAGCAGCTTAGCGGGGCGTCGGGAGACCCAGTACTTC. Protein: CASSLAGRRETQYF. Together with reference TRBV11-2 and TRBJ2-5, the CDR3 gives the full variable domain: EAGVAQSPRYKIIEKRQSVAFWCNPISGHATLYWYQQILGQGPKLLIQFQNNGVVDDSQLPKDRFSAERLKGVDSTLKIQPAKLEDSAVYLCASSLAGRRETQYFGPGTRLLVL.

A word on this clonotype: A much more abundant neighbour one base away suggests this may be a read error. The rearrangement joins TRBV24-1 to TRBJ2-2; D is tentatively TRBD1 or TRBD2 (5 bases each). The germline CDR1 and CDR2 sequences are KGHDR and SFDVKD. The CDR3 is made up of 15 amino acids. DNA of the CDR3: TGTGCCACCAGTGTCAGGGTTGTTGACACCGGGGAGCTGTGTTTT. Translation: CATSVRVVDTGELCF.

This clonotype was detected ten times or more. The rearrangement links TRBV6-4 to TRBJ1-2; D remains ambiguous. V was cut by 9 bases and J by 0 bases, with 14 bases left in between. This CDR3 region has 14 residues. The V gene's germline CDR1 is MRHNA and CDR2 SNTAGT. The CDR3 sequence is CARPWAASNYGYTF. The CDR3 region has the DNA TGTGCCAGACCTTGGGCAGCATCTAACTATGGCTACACCTTC.

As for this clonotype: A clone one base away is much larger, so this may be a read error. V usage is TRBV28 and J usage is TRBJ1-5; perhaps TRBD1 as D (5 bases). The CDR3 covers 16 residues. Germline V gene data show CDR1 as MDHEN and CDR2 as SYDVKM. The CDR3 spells CGSNPWVGPGNQPQHF. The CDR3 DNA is TGTGGCAGCAATCCCTGGGTGGGGCCGGGGAATCAGCCCCAGCATTTT. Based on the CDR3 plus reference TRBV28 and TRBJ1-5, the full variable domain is DVKVTQSSRYLVKRTGEKVFLECVQDMDHENMFWYRQDPGLGLRLIYFSYDVKMKEKGDIPEGYSVSREKKERFSLILESASTNQTSMYLCGSNPWVGPGNQPQHFGDGTRLSIL.

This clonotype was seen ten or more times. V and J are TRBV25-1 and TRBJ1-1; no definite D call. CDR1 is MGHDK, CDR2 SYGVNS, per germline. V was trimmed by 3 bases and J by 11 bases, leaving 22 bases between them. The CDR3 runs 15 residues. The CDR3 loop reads CASSDVVRSEGLAFF. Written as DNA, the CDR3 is TGTGCCAGCAGTGATGTTGTGAGGAGTGAAGGACTGGCTTTCTTT.

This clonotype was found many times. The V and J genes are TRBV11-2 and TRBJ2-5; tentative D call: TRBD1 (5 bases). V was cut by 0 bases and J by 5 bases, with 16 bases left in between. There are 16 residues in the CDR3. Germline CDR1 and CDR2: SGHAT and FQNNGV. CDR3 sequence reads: CASSLEQGVDEETQYF. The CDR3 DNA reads TGTGCCAGCAGCTTAGAACAAGGGGTCGATGAGGAGACCCAGTACTTC.

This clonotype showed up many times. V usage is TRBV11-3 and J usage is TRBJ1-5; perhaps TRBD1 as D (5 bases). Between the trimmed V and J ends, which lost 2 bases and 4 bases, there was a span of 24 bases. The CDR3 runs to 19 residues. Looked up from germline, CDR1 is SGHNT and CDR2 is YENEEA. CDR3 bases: TGTGCCAGCAGCTTATACTGGGGGGTGGCACCCTGGGGGAATCAGCCCCAGCATTTT. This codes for CASSLYWGVAPWGNQPQHF.

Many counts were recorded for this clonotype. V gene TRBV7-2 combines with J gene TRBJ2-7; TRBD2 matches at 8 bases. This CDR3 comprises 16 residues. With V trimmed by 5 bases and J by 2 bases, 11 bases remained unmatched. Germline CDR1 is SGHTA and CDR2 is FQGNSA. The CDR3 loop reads CASSHLPGGPTYEQYF. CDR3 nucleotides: TGTGCCAGCAGCCACCTACCGGGAGGGCCCACCTACGAGCAGTACTTC.

The CDR3 is CASSAAGDFYGYTF. The CDR3 bases are TGTGCCAGCAGTGCAGCGGGAGACTTCTATGGCTACACCTTC. The J gene is TRBJ1-2, the V gene TRBV28; D uncertain. The germline V and J ends were trimmed by 5 bases and 4 bases, with 14 bases remaining between them. In germline, CDR1 is MDHEN, CDR2 SYDVKM. The CDR3 is made up of 14 amino acids.

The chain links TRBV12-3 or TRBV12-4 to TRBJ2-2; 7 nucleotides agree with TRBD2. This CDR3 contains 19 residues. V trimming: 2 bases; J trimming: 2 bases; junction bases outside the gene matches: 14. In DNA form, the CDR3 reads TGTGCCAGCAGTTTATTCGGAGGAGCGGGGAAGTTAAACACCGGGGAGCTGTTTTTT. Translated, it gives CASSLFGGAGKLNTGELFF.

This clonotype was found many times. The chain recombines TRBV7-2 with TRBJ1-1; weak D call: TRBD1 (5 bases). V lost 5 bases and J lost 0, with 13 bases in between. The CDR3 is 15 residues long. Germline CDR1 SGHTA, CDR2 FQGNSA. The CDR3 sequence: CASSAGPKMNTEAFF. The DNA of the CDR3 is TGTGCCAGCAGCGCGGGACCCAAAATGAACACTGAAGCTTTCTTT.

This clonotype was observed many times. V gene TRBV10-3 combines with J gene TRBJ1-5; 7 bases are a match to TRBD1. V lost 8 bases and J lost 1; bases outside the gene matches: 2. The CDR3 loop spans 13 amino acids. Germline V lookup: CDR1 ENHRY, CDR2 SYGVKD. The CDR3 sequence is CAIGQESNQPQHF. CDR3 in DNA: TGTGCCATCGGACAGGAGAGCAATCAGCCCCAGCATTTT.

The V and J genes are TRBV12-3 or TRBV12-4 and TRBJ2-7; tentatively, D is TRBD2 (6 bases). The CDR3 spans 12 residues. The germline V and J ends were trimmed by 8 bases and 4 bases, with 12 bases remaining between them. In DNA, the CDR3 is TGTGCCAGCTCTCCGGGAGATTACGAGCAGTACTTC. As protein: CASSPGDYEQYF.